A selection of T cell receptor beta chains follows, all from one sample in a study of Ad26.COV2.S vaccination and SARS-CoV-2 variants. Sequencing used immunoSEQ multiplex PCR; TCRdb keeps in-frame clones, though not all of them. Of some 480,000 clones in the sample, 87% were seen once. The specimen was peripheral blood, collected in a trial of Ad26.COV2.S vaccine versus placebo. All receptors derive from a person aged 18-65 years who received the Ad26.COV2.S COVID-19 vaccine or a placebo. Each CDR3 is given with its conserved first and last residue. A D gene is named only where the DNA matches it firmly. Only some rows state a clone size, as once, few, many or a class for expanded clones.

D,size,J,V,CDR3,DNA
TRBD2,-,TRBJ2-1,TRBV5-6,CASSRKLAGYNEQFF,TGTGCCAGCAGCAGGAAACTAGCGGGATACAATGAGCAGTTCTTC
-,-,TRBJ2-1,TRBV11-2,CASSSSLDYNEQFF,TGTGCCAGCAGCTCTAGTCTAGATTACAATGAGCAGTTCTTC
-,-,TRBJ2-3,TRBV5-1,CASSLSPTDTQYF,TGCGCCAGCAGCTTGAGCCCGACAGATACGCAGTATTTT
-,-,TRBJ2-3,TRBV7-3,CASSSRGSEQDTQYF,TGTGCCAGCAGCTCAAGAGGTAGCGAACAAGATACGCAGTATTTT
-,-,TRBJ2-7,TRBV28,CASSSGTGALLF,TGTGCCAGCAGTTCCGGGACCGGCGCCCTCCTCTTC
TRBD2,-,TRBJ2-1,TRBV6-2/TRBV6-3,CASSYSEGLAGGQSSYNEQFF,TGTGCCAGCAGTTACAGCGAGGGACTAGCGGGAGGCCAGAGCTCCTACAATGAGCAGTTCTTC
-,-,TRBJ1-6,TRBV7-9,CASSLEGRDVPLHF,TGTGCCAGCAGCTTAGAGGGGAGGGACGTACCCCTCCACTTT
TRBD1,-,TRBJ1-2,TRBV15,CATSRDQGQGADGYTF,TGTGCCACCAGCAGAGATCAGGGACAGGGGGCGGACGGCTACACCTTC
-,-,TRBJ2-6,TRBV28,CASSPPSSGANVLTF,TGTGCCAGCAGTCCCCCCAGCTCTGGGGCCAACGTCCTGACTTTC
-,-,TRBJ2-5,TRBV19,CASSIRKGQETQYF,TGTGCCAGTAGTATTCGGAAGGGCCAAGAGACCCAGTACTTC
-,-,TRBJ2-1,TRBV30,CAWSRGRSYNEQFF,TGTGCCTGGAGTCGGGGCCGCTCCTACAATGAGCAGTTCTTC
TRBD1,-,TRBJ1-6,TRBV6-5,CASRMTGDHSPLHF,TGTGCCAGCAGGATGACAGGGGATCACTCACCCCTCCACTTT
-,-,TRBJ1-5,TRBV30,CAWSFSRQHQPQHF,TGTGCCTGGAGTTTTTCTCGTCAACATCAGCCCCAGCATTTT
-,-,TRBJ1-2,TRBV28,CASSTIGPIFYGYTF,TGTGCCAGCAGTACCATAGGACCGATTTTCTATGGCTACACCTTC
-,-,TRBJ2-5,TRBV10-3,CAIKNDMAQETQYF,TGTGCCATCAAAAACGATATGGCCCAAGAGACCCAGTACTTC
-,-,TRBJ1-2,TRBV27,CASSLSGVLGYTF,TGTGCCAGCAGTTTATCGGGGGTTTTGGGCTACACCTTC
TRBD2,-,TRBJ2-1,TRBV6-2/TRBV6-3,CASSYRTSGNNEQFF,TGTGCCAGCAGTTATAGGACTAGCGGAAACAATGAGCAGTTCTTC
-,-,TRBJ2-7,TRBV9,CASSVGLALYEQYF,TGTGCCAGCAGCGTAGGGCTAGCACTGTACGAGCAGTACTTC
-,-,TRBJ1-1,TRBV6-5,CASSYLPLNLNTEAFF,TGTGCCAGCAGTTACTTACCGCTAAACCTGAACACTGAAGCTTTCTTT
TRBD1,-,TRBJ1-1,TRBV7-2,CASSFYGQGAGTEAFF,TGTGCCAGCAGCTTTTATGGGCAGGGGGCAGGTACTGAAGCTTTCTTT
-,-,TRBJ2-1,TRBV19,CASMGGYNEQFF,TGTGCCAGTATGGGGGGTTACAATGAGCAGTTCTTC
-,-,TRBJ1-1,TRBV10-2,CASSEQGSITEAFF,TGCGCCAGCAGTGAACAGGGAAGTATTACTGAAGCTTTCTTT
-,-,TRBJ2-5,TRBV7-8,CASSLNAGVGETQYF,TGTGCCAGCAGCTTAAACGCAGGGGTGGGAGAGACCCAGTACTTC
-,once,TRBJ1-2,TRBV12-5,CASGLNPLYGYTF,TGTGCTAGTGGTTTGAACCCATTATATGGCTACACCTTC
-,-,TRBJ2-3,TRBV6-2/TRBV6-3,CASSGDWGAGTQYF,TGTGCCAGCAGTGGGGACTGGGGCGCGGGTACGCAGTATTTT
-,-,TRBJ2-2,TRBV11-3,CASSFGGATGELFF,TGTGCCAGCAGCTTCGGAGGGGCCACCGGGGAGCTGTTTTTT
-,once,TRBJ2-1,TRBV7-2,CASSRDIAGNEQFF,TGTGCCAGCAGCCGCGACATAGCTGGGAATGAGCAGTTCTTC
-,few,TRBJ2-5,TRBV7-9,CASSAAQGGGQETQYF,TGTGCCAGCAGCGCCGCACAGGGAGGGGGGCAAGAGACCCAGTACTTC
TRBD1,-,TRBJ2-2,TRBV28,CASSLSSGTGSTGELFF,TGTGCCAGCAGTTTAAGCTCCGGGACAGGGTCCACCGGGGAGCTGTTTTTT
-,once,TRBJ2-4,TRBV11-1,CASSLEGGEGNIQYF,TGTGCCAGCAGCTTAGAAGGTGGAGAGGGAAACATTCAGTACTTC
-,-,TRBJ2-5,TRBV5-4,CASSLDGELTQYF,TGTGCCAGCAGCTTAGACGGGGAGTTGACCCAGTACTTC
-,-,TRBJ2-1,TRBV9,CASSVGGRRSYNEQFF,TGTGCCAGCAGCGTTGGTGGGAGGAGATCCTACAATGAGCAGTTCTTC
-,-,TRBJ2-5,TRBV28,CASSPGVVGGTQYF,TGTGCCAGCAGCCCGGGGGTGGTAGGGGGGACCCAGTACTTC
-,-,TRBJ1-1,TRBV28,CASSANPLEQRNEAFF,TGTGCCAGCAGTGCCAACCCCTTAGAGCAGAGGAATGAAGCTTTCTTT
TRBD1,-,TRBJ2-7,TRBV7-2,CASSLTGQGMYEQYF,TGTGCCAGCAGCTTAACGGGACAGGGGATGTACGAGCAGTACTTC
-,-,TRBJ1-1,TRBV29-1,CSGTQGNTEAFF,TGCAGCGGTACACAGGGAAACACTGAAGCTTTCTTT
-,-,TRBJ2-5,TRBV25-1,CASSELGPLETQYF,TGTGCCAGCAGTGAATTGGGCCCCCTGGAGACCCAGTACTTC
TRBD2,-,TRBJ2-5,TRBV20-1,CSASFGGGRETQYF,TGCAGTGCTAGTTTCGGGGGAGGGCGGGAGACCCAGTACTTC
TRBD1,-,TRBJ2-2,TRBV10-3,CASETGTDTGELFF,TGTGCCTCAGAAACCGGGACAGACACCGGGGAGCTGTTTTTT
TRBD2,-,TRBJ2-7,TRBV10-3,CAIRLEAGLTYEQYF,TGTGCCATCAGGCTTGAAGCGGGGCTGACCTACGAGCAGTACTTC
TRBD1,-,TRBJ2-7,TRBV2,CASSEALTTGKWSYEQYF,TGTGCCAGCAGTGAAGCCCTAACGACAGGGAAGTGGTCCTACGAGCAGTACTTC